Each of the 22 T cell receptor beta chains below was sequenced from the same sample in a study of patients and donors after allogeneic stem cell transplantation. Using its own MiXCR run on the RT-PCR reads, TCRdb lists one record per CDR3 protein. The sample consists of 150,000 to 200,000 distinct CDR3 sequences, approximately 25% of them appearing once. Sequencing was done on a sample of blood, either unsorted or a sorted T cell fraction (not recorded which). The receptors were sampled from a human donor who was either an allogeneic HSCT recipient or a stem cell or donor lymphocyte infusion donor (not recorded which). It is not recorded whose cells these are; they may come from a transplant donor.

The V call is TRBV5-1, the J call TRBJ1-1; D unclear. This CDR3 spans 13 amino acids. The germline gives CDR1 SGHRS, CDR2 YFSETQ. V lost 4 bases, J lost 6 bases, and 13 bases lay in between. This CDR3 is CASSHHYTAEAFF. CDR3 sequence (DNA): TGCGCCAGCAGCCACCACTACACTGCTGAAGCTTTCTTT.

CDR3 amino acids: CASSPFPGQGATQYF. CDR3 nucleotides: TGCGCCAGCAGCCCATTCCCGGGACAGGGGGCGACCCAGTACTTC. The chain combines TRBV5-1 with TRBJ2-5; 12 nucleotides line up with TRBD1. The CDR3 is made up of 15 amino acids. The V segment lost 4 bases and the J segment 7 bases; nucleotides outside the gene matches: 8. Looked up from germline, CDR1 is SGHRS and CDR2 is YFSETQ.

The CDR3 DNA sequence: TGCAGTGCTAAGGAGCCTAATGAAAAACTGTTTTTT. Translating it yields CSAKEPNEKLFF. This rearrangement joins TRBV20-1 to TRBJ1-4, with D uncertain. CDR1 DFQATT and CDR2 SNEGSKA come from the germline V gene (reference sequence). V was pared by 4 bases and J by 3 bases, with 6 bases between. This CDR3 is 12 amino acids long.

This clonotype was seen a few times. This chain joins TRBV12-3 or TRBV12-4 and TRBJ2-7; D is undetermined. With 4 bases removed from V and 7 bases from J, the gap between germline ends came to 11 bases. The CDR3 is 12 amino acids. This chain's CDR3 is CASSSGPLEQYF. CDR3 coding DNA: TGTGCCAGCAGTTCTGGGCCCCTGGAGCAGTACTTC.

This clonotype was seen just once. This rearrangement joins TRBV10-3 to TRBJ2-5; weak D call: TRBD2 (6 bases). The CDR3 is 14 residues long. The germline V gene has CDR1 ENHRY and CDR2 SYGVKD. V lost 8 bases to trimming and J lost 2 bases, with 15 bases between them. As DNA, the CDR3 is TGTGCCATCGGCGGAGGGTTCCTACAAGAGACCCAGTACTTC. Translated, it gives CAIGGGFLQETQYF.

CDR3: CSVLGTARGLEQYF. As DNA, the CDR3 is TGCAGCGTTCTGGGGACAGCAAGGGGCCTCGAGCAGTACTTC. This chain joins TRBV29-1 and TRBJ2-7; 7 bases line up with TRBD1. Looked up from germline, CDR1 is SQVTM and CDR2 is ANQGSEA. Trimming took 5 bases from V and 6 from J; bases not matched to a gene: 13. The CDR3 spans 14 residues.

The chain employs TRBV29-1 and TRBJ2-7, with a weak D call TRBD1 (5 bases). The length of the CDR3 is 16 residues. Germline lookup yields CDR1 SQVTM and CDR2 ANQGSEA. Trimming pared 3 bases from V and 0 bases from J, leaving 18 bases between. The CDR3 DNA follows: TGCAGCGTTGACTTCAGGGAACTTACCTTCTCCTACGAGCAGTACTTC. Its protein product is CSVDFRELTFSYEQYF.

This clonotype was found many times. This chain links TRBV29-1 with TRBJ1-1, with D perhaps matching TRBD1 (5 bases). This CDR3 has 16 amino acids. V lost 1 base, J lost 0 bases, and 15 bases lay in between. Per the germline V gene, CDR1 is SQVTM and CDR2 is ANQGSEA. The CDR3 bases are TGCAGCGTTGAAGGGACAAAAGGGTTCTTGAACACTGAAGCTTTCTTT. Translated: CSVEGTKGFLNTEAFF.

This clonotype was counted a few times. The chain's CDR3 is CASSFGQSNDNQPQHF. The DNA for the CDR3 is TGTGCCAGCAGTTTTGGGCAGTCGAACGATAATCAGCCCCAGCATTTT. The chain uses TRBV12-3 or TRBV12-4 and TRBJ1-5; D gene uncertain. V was trimmed by 3 bases and J by 4 bases, leaving 16 bases between them. This CDR3 has 16 amino acids.

This clonotype has just a few counts. The chain links TRBV7-3 to TRBJ1-1; D call uncertain. This CDR3 comprises 14 residues. Germline V gives CDR1 SGHTA, CDR2 FQGTGA. V lost 2 bases to trimming and J lost 1 base, with 8 bases between them. The CDR3 sequence: CASSLGGKNTEAFF. The CDR3 DNA sequence: TGTGCCAGCAGCTTAGGAGGGAAGAACACTGAAGCTTTCTTT.

This chain joins TRBV6-2 or TRBV6-3 and TRBJ2-7; 7 bases fit TRBD1. The CDR3 contains 14 residues. From germline, CDR1 is MNHEY and CDR2 SVGEGT. Unmatched junction bases numbered 6, after V lost 7 bases and J lost 0 bases. The CDR3 DNA sequence: TGTGCCAGCACCTCACAGGGGACCTCCTACGAGCAGTACTTC. It encodes CASTSQGTSYEQYF.

The V call is TRBV12-3 or TRBV12-4, the J call TRBJ2-6, with D perhaps matching TRBD1 (6 bases). The CDR3 runs to 16 residues. V lost 2 bases and J lost 3, with 11 bases in between. The CDR3 loop reads CASSLPGAVGANVLTF. As DNA, the CDR3 is TGTGCCAGCAGTTTACCAGGGGCGGTTGGGGCCAACGTCCTGACTTTC.

This clonotype was picked up many times. The J gene is TRBJ1-1, the V gene TRBV7-3; D gene uncertain. Germline-derived CDR1 and CDR2 are SGHTA and FQGTGA. The CDR3 totals 13 residues. The germline V and J ends were trimmed by 3 bases and 1 base, with 6 bases remaining between them. DNA of the CDR3: TGTGCCAGCAGCTTTTACGGGAACACTGAAGCTTTCTTT. Its translation is CASSFYGNTEAFF.

This clonotype showed up just a few times. This rearrangement joins TRBV7-9 to TRBJ1-2, with D unclear. Trimming took 5 bases from V and 2 from J, leaving 18 bases between them. Germline CDR1 is SEHNR and CDR2 is FQNEAQ (reference sequence). The CDR3 totals 16 residues. CDR3 sequence reads: CASSLLHEEWNYGYTF. CDR3 in DNA: TGTGCCAGCAGCCTACTGCACGAGGAATGGAACTATGGCTACACCTTC.

This sequence joins TRBV15 and TRBJ1-1; no reliable D call. Per germline, CDR1 LNHNV and CDR2 YYDKDF (reference sequence). V was cut by 0 bases and J by 1 base, with 12 bases left in between. The CDR3 has 16 amino acids. The CDR3 DNA reads as TGTGCCACCAGCAGAGATCGCTTGTGGGGGAACACTGAAGCTTTCTTT. Its translation is CATSRDRLWGNTEAFF.

The chain has TRBV7-9 and TRBJ2-2, with a tentative D call TRBD2 (6 bases). The CDR3 has 19 amino acids. Per germline, CDR1 SEHNR and CDR2 FQNEAQ (reference sequence). V was pared by 3 bases and J by 3 bases, with 23 bases between. In DNA, the CDR3 is TGTGCCAGCAGCTTCTCTCCCCGGGGGTTCAACTGGGACACCGGGGAGCTGTTTTTT. Translating gives CASSFSPRGFNWDTGELFF.

The V gene is TRBV5-1, the J gene TRBJ2-7; the D call may be TRBD1 or TRBD2 (6 bases each). Trimming stripped 1 base from V and 5 bases from J, with 13 bases between. In germline, CDR1 is SGHRS, CDR2 YFSETQ. The CDR3 runs 14 residues. CDR3 in DNA: TGCGCCAGCAGCTTGTGGCCGGGGGCCCACGAGCAGTACTTC. Translation: CASSLWPGAHEQYF.

This clonotype was picked up many times. This chain connects TRBV19 to TRBJ1-2; D call uncertain. The CDR3 runs 15 residues. Germline V lookup: CDR1 LNHDA, CDR2 SQIVND (reference sequence). Trimming pared 3 bases from V and 0 bases from J, leaving 11 bases between. In DNA form, the CDR3 reads TGTGCCAGTAGTATCAAGTCGGTTGCTAACTATGGCTACACCTTC. It yields the protein CASSIKSVANYGYTF.

This chain connects TRBV27 to TRBJ2-7, with 8 nucleotides matching TRBD2. Germline lookup yields CDR1 MNHEY and CDR2 SMNVEV (reference sequence). The CDR3 has 14 residues. V was pared by 5 bases and J by 3 bases, with 6 bases of the junction left unmatched. In DNA form, the CDR3 reads TGTGCCAGCAGTCAAGGGACTAGATACTACGAGCAGTACTTC. The encoded protein is CASSQGTRYYEQYF.

The sample holds a few counts of this clonotype. The V and J genes are TRBV4-1 and TRBJ2-7; TRBD1 might be the D (6 bases). The V end lost 3 bases, the J end lost 5 bases, and 17 bases lay between the germline ends. The CDR3 contains 15 residues. CDR1 is MGHRA and CDR2 is YSYEKL in the germline V gene. The CDR3 spells CASSHDRPLLDEQYF. The CDR3 DNA reads as TGCGCCAGCAGCCATGACAGGCCTCTGCTGGACGAGCAGTACTTC.

This clonotype was detected once. The chain uses TRBV3-1 and TRBJ2-7, with 9 bases identical to TRBD1. The V gene end was trimmed by 2 bases and the J gene end by 2 bases; junction bases not matched to a gene: 1. Germline CDR1 is LGHDT and CDR2 is YNNKEL (reference sequence). CDR3 length equals 14 residues. The CDR3 loop is CASSQWTGAYEQYF. The CDR3 DNA is TGTGCCAGCAGCCAATGGACAGGGGCCTACGAGCAGTACTTC.

Concerning this clonotype itself: One junction end does not reproduce the germline sequence, and a read error may be involved. The genes are TRBV28 and TRBJ2-7; 7 bases map to TRBD1. The CDR3 covers 14 residues. CDR1 MDHEN and CDR2 SYDVKM come from the germline V gene. CDR3 DNA sequence: TGTGCCAGCAGTTTCGGGGACAGATTCTACGCGCAGTACTTC. Encoded protein: CASSFGDRFYAQYF. The full variable domain, its missing parts supplied by reference TRBV28 and TRBJ2-7, is DVKVTQSSRYLVKRTGEKVFLECVQDMDHENMFWYRQDPGLGLRLIYFSYDVKMKEKGDIPEGYSVSREKKERFSLILESASTNQTSMYLCASSFGDRFYAQYFGPGTRLTVT.